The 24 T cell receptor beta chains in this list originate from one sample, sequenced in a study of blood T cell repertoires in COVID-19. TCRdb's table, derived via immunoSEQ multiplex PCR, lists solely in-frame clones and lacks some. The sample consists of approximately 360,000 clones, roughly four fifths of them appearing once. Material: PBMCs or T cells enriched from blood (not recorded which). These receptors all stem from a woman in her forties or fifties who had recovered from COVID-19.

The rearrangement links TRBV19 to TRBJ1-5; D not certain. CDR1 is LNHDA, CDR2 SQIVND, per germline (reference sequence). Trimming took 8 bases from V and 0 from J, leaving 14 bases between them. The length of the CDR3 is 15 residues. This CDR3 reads CASVEGRYSNQPQHF. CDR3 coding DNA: TGTGCCAGTGTCGAGGGAAGGTATAGCAATCAGCCCCAGCATTTT.

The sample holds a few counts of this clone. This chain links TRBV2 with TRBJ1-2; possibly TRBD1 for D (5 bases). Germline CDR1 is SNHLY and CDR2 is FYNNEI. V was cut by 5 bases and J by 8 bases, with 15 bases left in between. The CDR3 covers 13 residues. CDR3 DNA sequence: TGTGCCAGCAGTCCCCAGGGTTTCCAGGGCTACACCTTC. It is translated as CASSPQGFQGYTF.

The CDR3 DNA reads as TGTGCCAGCAGCAACAGACAGGGTACTAATGAAAAACTGTTTTTT. This translates into CASSNRQGTNEKLFF. The gene calls are TRBV7-2 and TRBJ1-4, with 7 nucleotides matching TRBD1. CDR3 length: 15 amino acids. J gave up 2 bases and V 5 bases, and 5 bases lay outside the gene matches. CDR1 and CDR2 (germline): SGHTA, FQGNSA. Based on the CDR3 plus reference TRBV7-2 and TRBJ1-4, the full variable domain is GAGVSQSPSNKVTEKGKDVELRCDPISGHTALYWYRQSLGQGLEFLIYFQGNSAPDKSGLPSDRFSAERTGGSVSTLTIQRTQQEDSAVYLCASSNRQGTNEKLFFGSGTQLSVL.

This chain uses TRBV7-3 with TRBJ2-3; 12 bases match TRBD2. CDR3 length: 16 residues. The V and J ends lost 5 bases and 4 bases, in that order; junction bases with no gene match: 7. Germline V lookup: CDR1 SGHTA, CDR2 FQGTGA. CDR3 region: CASSNLAGGPPDTQYF. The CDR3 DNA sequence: TGTGCCAGCAGCAATCTAGCGGGGGGGCCCCCAGATACGCAGTATTTT. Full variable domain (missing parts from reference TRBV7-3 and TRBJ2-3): GAGVSQTPSNKVTEKGKYVELRCDPISGHTALYWYRQSLGQGPEFLIYFQGTGAADDSGLPNDRFFAVRPEGSVSTLKIQRTERGDSAVYLCASSNLAGGPPDTQYFGPGTRLTVL.

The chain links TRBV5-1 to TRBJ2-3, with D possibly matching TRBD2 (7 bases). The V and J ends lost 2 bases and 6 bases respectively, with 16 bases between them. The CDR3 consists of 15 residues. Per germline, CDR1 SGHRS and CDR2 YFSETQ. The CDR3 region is CASSFGGGALDTQYF. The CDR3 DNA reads TGCGCCAGCAGCTTTGGAGGGGGGGCCTTGGATACGCAGTATTTT. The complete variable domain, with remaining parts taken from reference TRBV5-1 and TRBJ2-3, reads KAGVTQTPRYLIKTRGQQVTLSCSPISGHRSVSWYQQTPGQGLQFLFEYFSETQRNKGNFPGRFSGRQFSNSRSEMNVSTLELGDSALYLCASSFGGGALDTQYFGPGTRLTVL.

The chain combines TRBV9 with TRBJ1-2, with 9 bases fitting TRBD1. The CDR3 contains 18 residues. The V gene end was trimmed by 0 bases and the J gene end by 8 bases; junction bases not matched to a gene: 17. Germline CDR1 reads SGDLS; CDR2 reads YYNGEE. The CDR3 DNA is TGTGCCAGCAGCGTAGTGCCAGGGATAGGGACAGGGTACCGCGGCTACACCTTC. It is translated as CASSVVPGIGTGYRGYTF.

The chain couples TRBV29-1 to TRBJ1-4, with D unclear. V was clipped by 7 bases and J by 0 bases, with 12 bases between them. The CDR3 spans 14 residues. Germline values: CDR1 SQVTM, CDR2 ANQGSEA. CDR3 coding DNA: TGCAGCGAGGCCCGGAGATCAACTAATGAAAAACTGTTTTTT. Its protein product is CSEARRSTNEKLFF.

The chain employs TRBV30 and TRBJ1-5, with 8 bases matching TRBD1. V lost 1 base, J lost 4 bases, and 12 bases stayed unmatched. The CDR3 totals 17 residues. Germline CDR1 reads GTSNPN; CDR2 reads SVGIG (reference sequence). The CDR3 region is CAWSAGVDRGHNQPQHF. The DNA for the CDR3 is TGTGCCTGGAGTGCCGGAGTCGACAGGGGCCATAATCAGCCCCAGCATTTT.

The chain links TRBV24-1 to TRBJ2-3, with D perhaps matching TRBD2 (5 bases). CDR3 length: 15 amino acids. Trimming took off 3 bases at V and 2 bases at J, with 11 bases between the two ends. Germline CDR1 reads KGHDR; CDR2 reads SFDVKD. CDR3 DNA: TGTGCCACCAGTGATCGGCGAGGGAACACAGATACGCAGTATTTT. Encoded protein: CATSDRRGNTDTQYF.

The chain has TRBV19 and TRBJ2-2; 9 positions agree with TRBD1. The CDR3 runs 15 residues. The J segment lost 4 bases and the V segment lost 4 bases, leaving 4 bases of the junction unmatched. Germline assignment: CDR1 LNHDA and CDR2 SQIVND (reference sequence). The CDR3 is CASSRDRVGTGELFF. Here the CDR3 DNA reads TGTGCCAGTAGTAGGGACAGGGTAGGCACCGGGGAGCTGTTTTTT.

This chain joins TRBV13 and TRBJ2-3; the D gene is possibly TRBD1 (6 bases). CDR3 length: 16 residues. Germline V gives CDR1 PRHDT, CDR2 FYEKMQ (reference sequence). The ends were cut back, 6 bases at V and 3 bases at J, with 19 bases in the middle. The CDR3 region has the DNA TGTGCCAGCAGTTACGGGACGCGAAGGGGGACAGATACGCAGTATTTT. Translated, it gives CASSYGTRRGTDTQYF.

CDR3 residues: CATGTGRGNQPQHF. In nucleotides, the CDR3 is TGTGCCACTGGGACAGGGAGAGGCAATCAGCCCCAGCATTTT. The chain uses TRBV6-6 and TRBJ1-5, with 9 bases identical to TRBD1. Trimming at V came to 10 bases and at J to 2 bases, leaving 6 bases not matched to a gene. The CDR3 contains 14 residues. CDR1 and CDR2 from the germline V gene are MNHNY and SVGAGI (reference sequence).

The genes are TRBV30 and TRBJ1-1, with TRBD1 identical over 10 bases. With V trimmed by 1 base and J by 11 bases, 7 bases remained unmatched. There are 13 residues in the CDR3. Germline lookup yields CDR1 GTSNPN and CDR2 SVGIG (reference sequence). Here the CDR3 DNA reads TGTGCCTGGAGTGGACAGGGGGCGGGGAGGGCTTTCTTT. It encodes CAWSGQGAGRAFF.

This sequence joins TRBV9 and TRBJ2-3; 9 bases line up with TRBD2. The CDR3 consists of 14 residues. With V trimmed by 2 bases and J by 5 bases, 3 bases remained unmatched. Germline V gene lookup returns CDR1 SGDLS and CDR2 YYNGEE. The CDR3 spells CASSVAGGGDTQYF. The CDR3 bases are TGTGCCAGCAGCGTCGCGGGAGGGGGAGATACGCAGTATTTT.

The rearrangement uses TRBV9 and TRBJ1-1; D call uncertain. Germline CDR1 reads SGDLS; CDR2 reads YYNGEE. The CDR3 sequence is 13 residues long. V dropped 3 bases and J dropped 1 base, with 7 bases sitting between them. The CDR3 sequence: CASSAHKNTEAFF. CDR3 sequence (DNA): TGTGCCAGCAGCGCCCACAAGAACACTGAAGCTTTCTTT.

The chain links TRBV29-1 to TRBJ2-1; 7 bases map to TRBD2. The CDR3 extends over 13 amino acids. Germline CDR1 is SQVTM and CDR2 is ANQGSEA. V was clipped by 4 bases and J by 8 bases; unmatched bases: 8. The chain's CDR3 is CSVGSGRGDEQFF. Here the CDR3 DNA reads TGCAGCGTTGGATCGGGACGGGGGGATGAGCAGTTCTTC.

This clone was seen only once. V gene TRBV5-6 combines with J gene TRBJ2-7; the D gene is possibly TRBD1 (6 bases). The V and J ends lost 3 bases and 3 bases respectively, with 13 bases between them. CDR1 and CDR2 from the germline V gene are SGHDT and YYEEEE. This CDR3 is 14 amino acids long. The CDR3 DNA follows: TGTGCCAGCAGCTCCCTGACAGGTAACTACGAGCAGTACTTC. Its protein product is CASSSLTGNYEQYF.

CDR3 bases: TGTGCCAGCAGCCAACAGGGGTATACGCAGTATTTT. This sequence encodes CASSQQGYTQYF. The chain has TRBV13 and TRBJ2-3, with 7 nucleotides matching TRBD1. Germline V gene lookup returns CDR1 PRHDT and CDR2 FYEKMQ (reference sequence). This CDR3 comprises 12 residues. The V segment lost 5 bases and the J segment 7 bases; nucleotides outside the gene matches: 3.

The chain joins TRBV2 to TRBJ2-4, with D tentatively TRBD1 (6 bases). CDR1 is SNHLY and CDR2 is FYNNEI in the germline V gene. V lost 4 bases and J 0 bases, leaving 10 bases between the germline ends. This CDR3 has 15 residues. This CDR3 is CASSGQGLAKNIQYF. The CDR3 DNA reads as TGTGCCAGCAGTGGTCAGGGGCTAGCCAAAAACATTCAGTACTTC.

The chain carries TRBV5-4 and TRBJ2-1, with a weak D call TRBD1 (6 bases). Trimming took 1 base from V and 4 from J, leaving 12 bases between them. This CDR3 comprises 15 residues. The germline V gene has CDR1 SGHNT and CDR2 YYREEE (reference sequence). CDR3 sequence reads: CASSLTVRGYNEQFF. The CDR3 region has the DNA TGTGCCAGCAGCTTGACAGTCAGGGGTTACAATGAGCAGTTCTTC. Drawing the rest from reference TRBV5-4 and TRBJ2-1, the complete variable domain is ETGVTQSPTHLIKTRGQQVTLRCSSQSGHNTVSWYQQALGQGPQFIFQYYREEENGRGNFPPRFSGLQFPNYSSELNVNALELDDSALYLCASSLTVRGYNEQFFGPGTRLTVL.

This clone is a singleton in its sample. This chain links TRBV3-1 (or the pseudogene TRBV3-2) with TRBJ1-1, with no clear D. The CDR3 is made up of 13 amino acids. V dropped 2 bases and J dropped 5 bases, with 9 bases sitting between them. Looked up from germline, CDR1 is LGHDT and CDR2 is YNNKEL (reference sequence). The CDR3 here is CASSQFRSTEAFF. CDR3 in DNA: TGTGCCAGCAGCCAATTTCGGAGTACTGAAGCTTTCTTT.

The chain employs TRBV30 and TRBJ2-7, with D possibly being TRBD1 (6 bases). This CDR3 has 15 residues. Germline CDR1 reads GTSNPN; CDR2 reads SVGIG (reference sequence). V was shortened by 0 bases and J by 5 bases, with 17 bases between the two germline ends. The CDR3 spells CAWSVGKGVLNEQYF. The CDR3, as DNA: TGTGCCTGGAGTGTAGGAAAGGGGGTTTTGAACGAGCAGTACTTC.

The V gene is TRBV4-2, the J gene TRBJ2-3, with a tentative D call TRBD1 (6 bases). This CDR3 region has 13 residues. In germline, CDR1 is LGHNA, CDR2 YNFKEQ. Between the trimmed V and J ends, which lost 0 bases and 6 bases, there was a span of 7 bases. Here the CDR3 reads CASSQEDRDTQYF. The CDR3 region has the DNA TGTGCCAGCAGCCAAGAAGACAGGGATACGCAGTATTTT.

In DNA, the CDR3 is TGTGCCAGCAGCTTTAACGAGTATGGACTTATAGACTACGAGCAGTACTTC. It codes for CASSFNEYGLIDYEQYF. V and J are TRBV7-9 and TRBJ2-7; D perhaps matches TRBD2 (5 bases). The germline gives CDR1 SEHNR, CDR2 FQNEAQ (reference sequence). Trimming pared 3 bases from V and 3 bases from J, leaving 21 bases between. CDR3 length: 17 amino acids. Combining the CDR3 with reference TRBV7-9 and TRBJ2-7 gives the whole variable domain DTGVSQNPRHKITKRGQNVTFRCDPISEHNRLYWYRQTLGQGPEFLTYFQNEAQLEKSRLLSDRFSAERPKGSFSTLEIQRTEQGDSAMYLCASSFNEYGLIDYEQYFGPGTRLTVT.